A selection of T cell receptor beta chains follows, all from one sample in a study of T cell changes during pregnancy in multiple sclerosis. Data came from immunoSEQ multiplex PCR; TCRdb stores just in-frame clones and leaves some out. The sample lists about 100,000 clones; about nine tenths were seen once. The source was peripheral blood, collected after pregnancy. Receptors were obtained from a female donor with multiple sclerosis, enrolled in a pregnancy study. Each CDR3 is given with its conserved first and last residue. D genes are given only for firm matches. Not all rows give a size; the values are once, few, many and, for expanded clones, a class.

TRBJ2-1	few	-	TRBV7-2	TGTGCCAGCAGCTCTGAGATATACAATGAGCAGTTCTTC	CASSSEIYNEQFF
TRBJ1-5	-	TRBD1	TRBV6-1	TGTGCCAGCAGGGGGGACAGGACTTACCAGCCCCAGCATTTT	CASRGDRTYQPQHF
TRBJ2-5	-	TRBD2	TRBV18	TGTGCCAGCTCACTAATAGCCCTGACTAGCGGAGGGGCGGAGACCCAGTACTTC	CASSLIALTSGGAETQYF
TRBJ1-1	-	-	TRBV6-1	TGTGCCAGCAAGCCATCCCCGGGAAGTTTCGCTGAAGCTTTCTTT	CASKPSPGSFAEAFF
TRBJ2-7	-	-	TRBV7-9	TGTGCCAGCAGCTTCCCAGGGGTCCACGAGCAGTACTTC	CASSFPGVHEQYF
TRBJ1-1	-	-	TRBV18	TGTGCCAGCTCACCGGAGCGGAACACTGAAGCTTTCTTT	CASSPERNTEAFF
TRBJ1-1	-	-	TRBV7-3	TGTGCCAGCAGCTCCACGGGAGAGCGGGGCAATGAAGCTTTCTTT	CASSSTGERGNEAFF
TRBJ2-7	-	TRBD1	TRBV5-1	TGCGCCAGCAGCATAAGCGGGACAGGGTCGTACTACGAGCAGTACTTC	CASSISGTGSYYEQYF
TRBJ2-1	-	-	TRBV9	TGTGCCAGCAGCGTAGGCAGGGGATGGAATGAGCAGTTCTTC	CASSVGRGWNEQFF
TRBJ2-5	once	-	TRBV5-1	TGCGCCAGCAGCTTAGGGGGTTCGGAGACCCAGTACTTC	CASSLGGSETQYF
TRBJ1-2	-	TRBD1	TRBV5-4	TGTGCCAGCAGCTTAACAGGGGAAGGCTACACCTTC	CASSLTGEGYTF
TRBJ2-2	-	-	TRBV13	TGTGCCAGCAGCTTAGCGCGCGCCGGGGAGCTGTTTTTT	CASSLARAGELFF
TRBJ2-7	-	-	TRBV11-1	TGTGCCAGCAGCTTATCTGGAGGGGCTAGTGCCTACGAGCAGTACTTC	CASSLSGGASAYEQYF
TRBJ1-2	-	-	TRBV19	TGTGCCAGTAGTTTGGCGCGGTACTATGGCTACACCTTC	CASSLARYYGYTF
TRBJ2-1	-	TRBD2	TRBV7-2	TGTGCCAGCAGCCCCCGGACTAGCGGGGGGGCCTACAATGAGCAGTTCTTC	CASSPRTSGGAYNEQFF
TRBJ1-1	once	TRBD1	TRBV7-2	TGTGCCAGCAGCCCTGGACAGGGGTACAACACTGAAGCTTTCTTT	CASSPGQGYNTEAFF
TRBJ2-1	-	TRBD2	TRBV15	TGTGCCACCAGCAGTCGGGGGAGGGGATCCTACAATGAGCAGTTCTTC	CATSSRGRGSYNEQFF
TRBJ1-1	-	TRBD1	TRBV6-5	TGTGCCAGCAGTAAGCTACAGGGGGGGACCACTGAAGCTTTCTTT	CASSKLQGGTTEAFF
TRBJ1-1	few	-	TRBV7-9	TGTGCCAGCAGCTTTCGGGCTGAGGGCAGCACTGAAGCTTTCTTT	CASSFRAEGSTEAFF
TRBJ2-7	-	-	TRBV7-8	TGTGCCAGCAGCTCTGACGTGGGGGGGGCCGAGCAGTACTTC	CASSSDVGGAEQYF
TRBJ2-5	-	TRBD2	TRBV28	TGTGCCAGCAGGGGCGGACTAGCGGAGAAAGAGACCCAGTACTTC	CASRGGLAEKETQYF
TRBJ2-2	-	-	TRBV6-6	TGTGCCAGCGTATCGGAGGGCACGAACACCGGGGAGCTGTTTTTT	CASVSEGTNTGELFF
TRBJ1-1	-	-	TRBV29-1	TGCAGCGTTGAAGACCCCGGGGCTGAAGCTTTCTTT	CSVEDPGAEAFF
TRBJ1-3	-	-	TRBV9	TGTGCCAGCAGCCCCACTAGGGAATCTGGAAACACCATATATTTT	CASSPTRESGNTIYF
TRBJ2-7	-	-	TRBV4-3	TGCGCCAGCAGCCAAGATAGGGACACATCATACGAGCAGTACTTC	CASSQDRDTSYEQYF
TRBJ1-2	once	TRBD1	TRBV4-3	TGCGCCAGCAGCCAAGTGACGGGACAGCGCCCTAACTATGGCTACACCTTC	CASSQVTGQRPNYGYTF
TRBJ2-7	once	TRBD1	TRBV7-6	TGTGCCAGCAGCTCATACAGGGGTTACACCTACGAGCAGTACTTC	CASSSYRGYTYEQYF
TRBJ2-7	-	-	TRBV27	TGTGCCAGCAGCCCTTCTCAGGGGCCCAAGTCCTACGAGCAGTACTTC	CASSPSQGPKSYEQYF
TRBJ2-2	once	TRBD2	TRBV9	TGTGCCAGCAGCGCCCTAGCGGTGAACACCGGGGAGCTGTTTTTT	CASSALAVNTGELFF
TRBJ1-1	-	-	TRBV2	TGTGCCAGCAGTGACGAGAGGGATAGCGAAGCTTTCTTT	CASSDERDSEAFF
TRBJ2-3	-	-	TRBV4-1	TGCGCCAGCAGCCAAGACCCAACAGATACGCAGTATTTT	CASSQDPTDTQYF
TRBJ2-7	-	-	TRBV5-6	TGTGCCAGCAGCCCTCCCGACCGGGAAAATGCTAACTACGAGCAGTACTTC	CASSPPDRENANYEQYF
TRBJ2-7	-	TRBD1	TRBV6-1	TGTGCCAGCAGCCGGGACAGGGCCTACGAGCAGTACTTC	CASSRDRAYEQYF
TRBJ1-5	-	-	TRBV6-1	TGTGCCAGCAATAGACAGAACAATCAGCCCCAGCATTTT	CASNRQNNQPQHF
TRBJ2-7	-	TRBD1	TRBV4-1	TGCGCCAGCAGCCAAACCGAACAGGGGGCTCACTACGAGCAGTACTTC	CASSQTEQGAHYEQYF
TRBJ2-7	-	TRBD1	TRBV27	TGTGCCAGCAGTCCTCTCGGGACAGGGGCCTACGAGCAGTACTTC	CASSPLGTGAYEQYF